This T cell receptor (beta chain) was found in a study of a mutant IDH1 vaccine in newly diagnosed glioma. Across the study: The start of vaccination came 4-6 weeks after radiotherapy alone, or with temozolomide cycles. The earlier regimen, radiotherapy, temozolomide, or both, was most often both. Study findings and constraints: Overall, roughly 95% of patients had vaccine-induced immune responses.

Time point: week 11, during vaccination. In every dose of vaccine, 300 ug of mutant IDH1 20-mer peptide was given alongside topical imiquimod. TCRdb's copy holds only in-frame clones and misses some; the assay was immunoSEQ multiplex PCR. This table holds roughly 30,000 clones, roughly 78% found once. J gave up 0 bases and V 3 bases, and 4 bases lay outside the gene matches. The CDR3 is 16 amino acids. Looked up from germline, CDR1 is SGHDT and CDR2 is YYEEEE. Concerning this clone itself: The antigen is undetermined.

The sequence came from a man younger than 45 with glioma. The sequencing used PBMCs, collected from a glioma patient whose treatment included an IDH1 peptide vaccine. The chain couples TRBV5-6 to TRBJ2-3, with 10 nucleotides matching TRBD1. The CDR3 sequence is CASSSWDRGSTDTQYF. The CDR3 nucleotides are TGTGCCAGCAGCTCCTGGGACAGGGGTAGCACAGATACGCAGTATTTT.